The 32 T cell receptor beta chains below were found in one sample sequenced in a study of T cells in Graves' hyperthyroidism and ophthalmopathy. There were TCR beta CDR3 regions amplified from RNA transcripts. The HTBI set primed first-round TCR CDR3 RT-PCR. A single record per CDR3 protein comes from TCRdb applying MiXCR to the multiplex PCR reads. The sample consists of some 700,000 distinct CDR3 sequences, about 18% of them appearing once. Sequenced material: blood. The receptors here all came from a man aged 45-60 years with Graves' hyperthyroidism.

At least ten counts were recorded for this clonotype. The chain combines TRBV11-2 with TRBJ2-3; weak D call: TRBD1 (5 bases). Between the trimmed V and J ends, which lost 1 base and 8 bases, there was a span of 16 bases. Germline values: CDR1 SGHAT, CDR2 FQNNGV. The CDR3 runs 15 residues. The CDR3 region is CASSLGTRVKGTQYF. CDR3 bases: TGTGCCAGCAGCTTAGGAACCAGGGTAAAGGGTACGCAGTATTTT.

The gene calls are TRBV9 and TRBJ2-5; a weak D match, TRBD2 (6 bases). CDR1 and CDR2 (germline): SGDLS, YYNGEE. V lost 0 bases, J lost 9 bases, and 12 bases lay in between. This CDR3 has 13 residues. The CDR3 coding sequence is TGTGCCAGCAGCGTAGACGTTTGGGGGGCCCAGTACTTC. Its translation is CASSVDVWGAQYF. Using reference TRBV9 and TRBJ2-5 for the parts outside the CDR3, the full variable domain is DSGVTQTPKHLITATGQRVTLRCSPRSGDLSVYWYQQSLDQGLQFLIQYYNGEERAKGNILERFSAQQFPDLHSELNLSSLELGDSALYFCASSVDVWGAQYFGPGTRLLVL.

This clonotype was counted many times. This chain connects TRBV11-2 to TRBJ2-5; D is possibly TRBD2 (7 bases). Trimming took 5 bases from V and 7 from J, leaving 23 bases between them. The CDR3 is 16 amino acids. Germline V lookup: CDR1 SGHAT, CDR2 FQNNGV. The CDR3 DNA reads TGTGCCAGCAGCGACGTGAAGCGGGACACGTATAGGACCCAGTACTTC. It translates to CASSDVKRDTYRTQYF. Combining the CDR3 with reference TRBV11-2 and TRBJ2-5 gives the whole variable domain EAGVAQSPRYKIIEKRQSVAFWCNPISGHATLYWYQQILGQGPKLLIQFQNNGVVDDSQLPKDRFSAERLKGVDSTLKIQPAKLEDSAVYLCASSDVKRDTYRTQYFGPGTRLLVL.

This clonotype was seen at least ten times. The chain couples TRBV11-2 to TRBJ2-3, with D perhaps matching TRBD2 (5 bases). Trimming took 3 bases from V and 3 from J, leaving 19 bases between them. This CDR3 region has 17 residues. CDR1 is SGHAT, CDR2 FQNNGV, per germline. CDR3 loop: CASSFFRDYPSTDTQYF. The CDR3 region has the DNA TGTGCCAGCAGCTTTTTCCGAGACTATCCGAGTACAGATACGCAGTATTTT.

Notes on this clonotype: This may be a read error: a much more frequent sequence differs by one nucleotide. The J gene is TRBJ1-4, the V gene TRBV2; D is perhaps TRBD1 (6 bases). The CDR3 extends over 16 amino acids. V was cut by 4 bases and J by 0 bases, with 12 bases left in between. Per the germline V gene, CDR1 is SNHLY and CDR2 is FYNNEI. CDR3 sequence (DNA): TGTGCCAGCAGTGGTCAGGGGAGAACAACTAATGAAAAACTGTTTTTT. Amino acid sequence: CASSGQGRTTNEKLFF.

The table lists this clonotype with many counts. The chain combines TRBV28 with TRBJ1-2, with D tentatively TRBD1 (5 bases). CDR3 length: 15 residues. The germline V and J ends were trimmed by 5 bases and 2 bases, with 15 bases remaining between them. The germline CDR1 and CDR2 sequences are MDHEN and SYDVKM. The CDR3 is CASSPLGGFNYGYTF. In DNA form, the CDR3 reads TGTGCCAGCAGTCCCCTGGGGGGGTTCAACTATGGCTACACCTTC.

The chain links TRBV20-1 to TRBJ2-3, with 10 positions matching TRBD2. Trimming at V came to 2 bases and at J to 5 bases, leaving 4 bases not matched to a gene. CDR1 is DFQATT and CDR2 is SNEGSKA in the germline V gene (reference sequence). This CDR3 comprises 14 residues. This CDR3 is CSARRGLAKDTQYF. CDR3 DNA: TGCAGTGCTAGAAGGGGACTAGCGAAAGATACGCAGTATTTT.

This clonotype was counted between two and nine times. J is TRBJ2-1 and V is TRBV19, with D tentatively TRBD2 (5 bases). V was cut by 6 bases and J by 4 bases, with 19 bases left in between. The CDR3 is made up of 16 amino acids. The germline V gene has CDR1 LNHDA and CDR2 SQIVND (reference sequence). CDR3 DNA sequence: TGTGCCAGTAGCCCTGCGGGCAGAACCTCTTACAATGAGCAGTTCTTC. The encoded protein is CASSPAGRTSYNEQFF.

The rearrangement joins TRBV2 to TRBJ1-6; D call uncertain. Deletions cut 1 base from V and 0 bases from J, with 7 bases between. This CDR3 is built from 16 residues. The germline V gene has CDR1 SNHLY and CDR2 FYNNEI. In DNA form, the CDR3 reads TGTGCCAGCAGTGAAGGGGAGTACTCCTATAATTCACCCCTCCACTTT. It translates to CASSEGEYSYNSPLHF.

This clonotype has only a few counts. V is TRBV20-1 and J is TRBJ2-3, with 10 bases fitting TRBD2. With V trimmed by 2 bases and J by 5 bases, 13 bases remained unmatched. CDR3 size: 17 residues. Germline V gene data show CDR1 as DFQATT and CDR2 as SNEGSKA (reference sequence). CDR3 coding DNA: TGCAGTGCTAGACTAGCGGGAGCCTCCGGCCGTCTAGATACGCAGTATTTT. Translated: CSARLAGASGRLDTQYF.

This sequence joins TRBV6-1 and TRBJ2-3, with 8 bases aligning to TRBD1. V lost 6 bases to trimming and J lost 2 bases; unmatched junction nucleotides: 7. This CDR3 comprises 15 residues. Germline lookup yields CDR1 MNHNS and CDR2 SASEGT. The CDR3 loop reads CASRPSGGPTDTQYF. Here the CDR3 DNA reads TGTGCCAGCAGGCCCTCAGGGGGCCCCACAGATACGCAGTATTTT.

The chain carries TRBV24-1 and TRBJ2-1; D unresolved. The CDR3 runs 14 residues. The ends were cut back, 0 bases at V and 8 bases at J, with 10 bases in the middle. Germline V CDR1 and CDR2: KGHDR, SFDVKD. The chain's CDR3 is CATSDLGLSDEQFF. CDR3 DNA sequence: TGTGCCACCAGTGATTTGGGTTTGAGCGATGAGCAGTTCTTC.

This clonotype was seen repeatedly, ten times or more. The CDR3 region has the DNA TGTGCCAGTGGGACAGGGAATTTGTATACGCAGTATTTT. Translating gives CASGTGNLYTQYF. The chain couples TRBV28 to TRBJ2-3, with 9 bases fitting TRBD1. Trimming removed 9 bases from V and 7 bases from J; junction bases left unmatched: 8. Looked up from germline, CDR1 is MDHEN and CDR2 is SYDVKM. This CDR3 has 13 amino acids.

This clonotype was recorded at least ten times. This chain connects TRBV9 to TRBJ1-2; 12 bases align to TRBD1. The CDR3 contains 16 residues. J was trimmed by 8 bases and V by 0 bases; bases with no gene match: 8. CDR1 and CDR2 from the germline V gene are SGDLS and YYNGEE. For the CDR3, the DNA is TGTGCCAGCAGCGTAGGTCGGGACAGGGGGCAGGGAGGCTACACCTTC. Its protein product is CASSVGRDRGQGGYTF. The full variable domain, its missing parts supplied by reference TRBV9 and TRBJ1-2, is DSGVTQTPKHLITATGQRVTLRCSPRSGDLSVYWYQQSLDQGLQFLIQYYNGEERAKGNILERFSAQQFPDLHSELNLSSLELGDSALYFCASSVGRDRGQGGYTFGSGTRLTVV.

Remarks on this clonotype: This could be a read error, since a much larger clone is one nucleotide away. The gene calls are TRBV10-1 and TRBJ2-1; D might be TRBD1 (6 bases). This CDR3 is 13 amino acids long. Looked up from germline, CDR1 is WNHNN and CDR2 is SYGVQD (reference sequence). V gave up 6 bases and J gave up 8 bases, with 14 bases separating them. CDR3 bases: TGCGCCAGCAGGGCAGAACAGGGCTATGAGCAGTTCTTC. Its translation is CASRAEQGYEQFF.

This chain connects TRBV3-1 to TRBJ2-2; TRBD2 aligns across 10 bases. V trimming: 6 bases; J trimming: 4 bases; junction bases outside the gene matches: 2. This CDR3 contains 14 residues. Germline CDR1 reads LGHDT; CDR2 reads YNNKEL (reference sequence). The CDR3, as DNA: TGTGCCAGCAGGGCTAGCGGGAGCACCGGGGAGCTGTTTTTT. Translation: CASRASGSTGELFF.

This clonotype has at least ten counts. The chain recombines TRBV3-1 with TRBJ1-3, with TRBD1 identical over 7 bases. This CDR3 spans 17 amino acids. Germline V lookup: CDR1 LGHDT, CDR2 YNNKEL (reference sequence). V gave up 0 bases and J gave up 2 bases; unmatched junction bases: 7. The DNA of the CDR3 is TGTGCCAGCAGCCAAGAGCCCTGGACAGGAACTGGAAACACCATATATTTT. Translated, it gives CASSQEPWTGTGNTIYF.

This clonotype appeared many times. The chain uses TRBV28 and TRBJ1-6, with 8 bases matching TRBD1. The length of the CDR3 is 15 residues. Germline V lookup: CDR1 MDHEN, CDR2 SYDVKM. V dropped 7 bases and J dropped 10; count of bases not matched to a gene: 12. The CDR3, as DNA: TGTGCCAGCACGCCAACCCGGACAGGGAACTCACCCCTCCACTTT. It translates to CASTPTRTGNSPLHF. Based on the CDR3 plus reference TRBV28 and TRBJ1-6, the full variable domain is DVKVTQSSRYLVKRTGEKVFLECVQDMDHENMFWYRQDPGLGLRLIYFSYDVKMKEKGDIPEGYSVSREKKERFSLILESASTNQTSMYLCASTPTRTGNSPLHFGNGTRLTVT.

This clonotype was seen more than once but under ten times. The chain recombines TRBV28 with TRBJ2-3; D unresolved. Germline lookup yields CDR1 MDHEN and CDR2 SYDVKM. Trimming shortened V by 8 bases and J by 7 bases, and 16 bases separated the two germline ends. This CDR3 contains 13 residues. The CDR3 reads CASGDGPFHTQYF. The CDR3 DNA follows: TGTGCCAGCGGCGACGGACCTTTTCATACGCAGTATTTT.

This clonotype was seen ten or more times. The chain recombines TRBV11-1 with TRBJ2-2, with D uncertain. The CDR3 has 15 amino acids. Per germline, CDR1 SGHAT and CDR2 FQDESV (reference sequence). The V end was cut by 2 bases, the J end by 5 bases, with 12 bases between. The CDR3 bases are TGTGCCAGCAGCTTAATGGCTACCGGGACCGGGGAGCTGTTTTTT. It specifies CASSLMATGTGELFF.

This clonotype was seen a handful of times. The chain carries TRBV10-3 and TRBJ1-1; possible D gene TRBD1, 6 bases. V was pared by 8 bases and J by 10 bases, with 17 bases between. CDR3 length equals 12 residues. Per the germline V gene, CDR1 is ENHRY and CDR2 is SYGVKD. CDR3 residues: CAIGITGFTAFF. The DNA of the CDR3 is TGTGCCATCGGGATAACAGGGTTCACAGCTTTCTTT.

The sample holds a few counts of this clonotype. The V gene is TRBV28, the J gene TRBJ2-2; D possibly corresponds to TRBD2 (5 bases). V lost 3 bases and J lost 4, with 18 bases in between. This CDR3 comprises 17 residues. CDR1 is MDHEN, CDR2 SYDVKM, per germline. The CDR3, as DNA: TGTGCCAGCAGTTTTGAAATGAGCGGCATTGGCACCGGGGAGCTGTTTTTT. Its translation is CASSFEMSGIGTGELFF. The entire variable domain, with the rest obtained from reference TRBV28 and TRBJ2-2, is as follows: DVKVTQSSRYLVKRTGEKVFLECVQDMDHENMFWYRQDPGLGLRLIYFSYDVKMKEKGDIPEGYSVSREKKERFSLILESASTNQTSMYLCASSFEMSGIGTGELFFGEGSRLTVL.

The gene calls are TRBV28 and TRBJ2-3, with 10 bases matching TRBD1. CDR1 and CDR2 (germline): MDHEN, SYDVKM. The V gene end was trimmed by 10 bases and the J gene end by 0 bases; junction bases not matched to a gene: 10. There are 16 residues in the CDR3. The CDR3 loop is CATWRGQGWSTDTQYF. The CDR3 nucleotides read TGTGCCACCTGGAGGGGACAGGGGTGGAGCACAGATACGCAGTATTTT.

This chain connects TRBV19 to TRBJ1-1; TRBD1 might be the D (6 bases). Germline loops: CDR1 LNHDA, CDR2 SQIVND (reference sequence). Trimming took off 5 bases at V and 3 bases at J, with 16 bases between the two ends. This CDR3 comprises 15 residues. Here the CDR3 reads CASSPATGLDTEAFF. CDR3 in DNA: TGTGCCAGTAGTCCTGCAACAGGGTTGGACACTGAAGCTTTCTTT.

This clonotype was detected ten times or more. The rearrangement links TRBV14 to TRBJ2-7; D is unresolved. The CDR3 totals 13 residues. The germline gives CDR1 SGHDN, CDR2 FVKESK. V dropped 1 base and J dropped 5 bases, with 9 bases sitting between them. Here the CDR3 DNA reads TGTGCCAGCAGCCAAGGAGTTTACGACGAGCAGTACTTC. This sequence encodes CASSQGVYDEQYF. The variable domain in full, with the rest retrieved from reference TRBV14 and TRBJ2-7, is EAGVTQFPSHSVIEKGQTVTLRCDPISGHDNLYWYRRVMGKEIKFLLHFVKESKQDESGMPNNRFLAERTGGTYSTLKVQPAELEDSGVYFCASSQGVYDEQYFGPGTRLTVT.

The sample holds many counts of this clonotype. The CDR3 reads CASSYKGTKDAEAFF. The CDR3 nucleotides are TGTGCCAGCAGTTATAAAGGGACGAAGGACGCTGAAGCTTTCTTT. The V gene is TRBV6-5, the J gene TRBJ1-1; a possible D gene is TRBD1 (5 bases). Germline V lookup: CDR1 MNHEY, CDR2 SVGAGI. The CDR3 sequence is 15 residues long. V was pared by 3 bases and J by 6 bases, with 17 bases between.

The CDR3 region is CASSHTYYEQYF. As DNA, the CDR3 is TGTGCCAGCAGCCACACCTACTACGAGCAGTACTTC. This chain uses TRBV27 with TRBJ2-7, with D unresolved. The CDR3 is 12 amino acids. With 6 bases removed from V and 3 bases from J, the gap between germline ends came to 9 bases. Germline V gene data show CDR1 as MNHEY and CDR2 as SMNVEV (reference sequence).

The genes are TRBV28 and TRBJ1-3, with D unclear. CDR3 length equals 14 residues. V was pared by 3 bases and J by 0 bases, with 6 bases between. The germline gives CDR1 MDHEN, CDR2 SYDVKM. The CDR3 nucleotides are TGTGCCAGCAGTTTTTTAAGCTCTGGAAACACCATATATTTT. This sequence encodes CASSFLSSGNTIYF.

This clonotype was seen many times. The chain has TRBV2 and TRBJ1-5; no clear D. The germline V gene has CDR1 SNHLY and CDR2 FYNNEI. The V end lost 7 bases, the J end lost 0 bases, and 13 bases lay between the germline ends. The CDR3 consists of 15 residues. This CDR3 reads CASNQQSPSNQPQHF. DNA for the CDR3: TGTGCCAGCAACCAACAAAGCCCTAGCAATCAGCCCCAGCATTTT.

This clonotype has just a few counts. V gene TRBV3-1 combines with J gene TRBJ1-1; D is uncertain. The CDR3 spans 14 residues. V dropped 1 base and J dropped 7 bases, with 13 bases sitting between them. CDR1 and CDR2 from the germline V gene are LGHDT and YNNKEL (reference sequence). In nucleotides, the CDR3 is TGTGCCAGCAGCCAAGCCCAGGCTCGAGGTGAAGCTTTCTTT. This encodes CASSQAQARGEAFF.

The table lists this clonotype with a few counts. The rearrangement links TRBV6-1 to TRBJ2-7; D is unclear. The germline V gene encodes CDR1 MNHNS and CDR2 SASEGT. Trimming took off 7 bases at V and 3 bases at J, with 4 bases between the two ends. The CDR3 runs to 10 residues. CDR3 sequence reads: CASMGYEQYF. The CDR3 region has the DNA TGTGCCAGCATGGGCTACGAGCAGTACTTC.

At least ten counts were recorded for this clonotype. This sequence joins TRBV2 and TRBJ2-3; 8 bases fit TRBD2. Trimming removed 6 bases from V and 1 base from J; junction bases left unmatched: 9. Germline values: CDR1 SNHLY, CDR2 FYNNEI. The CDR3 is 16 amino acids. This CDR3 reads CASSLLAELGTDTQYF. In DNA, the CDR3 is TGTGCCAGCAGCCTACTAGCGGAGCTTGGCACAGATACGCAGTATTTT.